Listed below are T cell receptor beta chains from one sample, sequenced in a study of CD8 T cells in Susac syndrome. TCRdb re-derived calls from the immunoSEQ multiplex PCR reads in MiXCR, one entry per CDR3 protein. The sample lists about 160,000 distinct CDR3 sequences; approximately 90% were seen once. Specimen: CD4+ T cells from PBMCs. Receptors originate from a human donor in good health. Both conserved end residues are part of each CDR3. D genes are given only for firm matches. Where a row states a size, it is once, few, many or the class of an expanded clone; other rows omit it.

clone_size j_call d_call v_call cdr3_nt cdr3_aa
NA TRBJ2-5 NA TRBV6-5 TGTGCCAGCAGTTACATTGTCAGTCAAGAGACCCAGTACTTC CASSYIVSQETQYF
NA TRBJ2-3 NA TRBV19 TGTGCCAGTAGTATTCTAGGGCCGATCCTCACAGATACGCAGTATTTT CASSILGPILTDTQYF
NA TRBJ2-5 NA TRBV7-9 TGTGCCAGCAGGGGCGCGGAGGACCAAGAGACCCAGTACTTC CASRGAEDQETQYF
NA TRBJ2-3 TRBD2 TRBV7-6 TGTGCCAGCAGCTTAGTTATAGCGGGGGGGCGAGATACGCAGTATTTT CASSLVIAGGRDTQYF
NA TRBJ1-1 NA TRBV7-9 TGTGCCAGCAGCTTAGACCCCCCAGGCACTGAAGCTTTCTTT CASSLDPPGTEAFF
NA TRBJ1-3 NA TRBV7-2 TGTGCCAGCAGCTTAGCGATTGGGTATCTCTCTGGAAACACCATATATTTT CASSLAIGYLSGNTIYF
NA TRBJ2-1 TRBD1 TRBV24-1 TGTGCCACCAGTGATTGGGACAGGGGGGCTAGTGAGCAGTTCTTC CATSDWDRGASEQFF
NA TRBJ2-1 NA TRBV6-6 TGTGCCAGCAATTACAGGGAAGGGAATGAGCAGTTCTTC CASNYREGNEQFF
NA TRBJ2-7 NA TRBV7-9 TGTGCCAGCAGCTCGGACAGCTCCTACGAGCAGTACTTC CASSSDSSYEQYF
once TRBJ2-1 NA TRBV2 TGTGCCAGCGTGCCTAGGAGGGGCAATGAGCAGTTCTTC CASVPRRGNEQFF
NA TRBJ2-3 TRBD1 TRBV7-9 TGTGCCAGCAGCTTAGCCGACGGGACAGCGTATTTT CASSLADGTAYF
NA TRBJ2-5 NA TRBV3-1 TGTGCCAGCAGCCAAGAACTGTTTCGGTCCAGAGAGACCCAGTACTTC CASSQELFRSRETQYF
NA TRBJ2-2 NA TRBV5-1 TGCGCCAGCAGCTTTGAGGCAGGGTCGACCGGGGAGCTGTTTTTT CASSFEAGSTGELFF
NA TRBJ2-5 TRBD1 TRBV3-1 TGTGCCAGCAGAGCCAGGGGGCCCCCAGAGACCCAGTACTTC CASRARGPPETQYF
NA TRBJ1-1 TRBD1 TRBV2 TGTGCCAGCAACTGGGACAGGGCGAACACTGAAGCTTTCTTT CASNWDRANTEAFF
NA TRBJ2-3 NA TRBV6-1 TGTGCCAGCAGGGCCGGGGGCACAGATACGCAGTATTTT CASRAGGTDTQYF
NA TRBJ2-3 TRBD2 TRBV13 TGTGCCAGCAGCTTAGCGGGGGGGGTCACAGATACGCAGTATTTT CASSLAGGVTDTQYF
NA TRBJ2-5 TRBD1 TRBV5-5 TGTGCCAGCAGAGGACAGGGAAGTTTAGAGACCCAGTACTTC CASRGQGSLETQYF
NA TRBJ2-1 TRBD1 TRBV23-1 TGCGCCAGCAGTAGATGTGTTCCTGGGACAGGGTTCTACAATGAGCAGTTCTTC CASSRCVPGTGFYNEQFF
NA TRBJ2-2 TRBD1 TRBV12-3/TRBV12-4 TGTGCCAGCAGAGGGGGCCGTGTCACCGGGGAGCTGTTTTTT CASRGGRVTGELFF